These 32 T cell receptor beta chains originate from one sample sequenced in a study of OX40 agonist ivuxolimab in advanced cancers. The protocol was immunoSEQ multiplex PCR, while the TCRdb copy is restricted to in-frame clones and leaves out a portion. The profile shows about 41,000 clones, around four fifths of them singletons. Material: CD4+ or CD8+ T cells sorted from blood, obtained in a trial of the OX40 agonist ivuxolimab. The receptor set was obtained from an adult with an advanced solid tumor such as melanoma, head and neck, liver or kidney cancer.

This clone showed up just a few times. The CDR3 nucleotides read TGTGCCTGGACTAACCAGGTAAATCAGCCCCAGCATTTT. It translates to CAWTNQVNQPQHF. The chain links TRBV30 to TRBJ1-5; D gene ambiguous. The CDR3 spans 13 residues. From germline, CDR1 is GTSNPN and CDR2 SVGIG (reference sequence). Trimming cost V 4 bases and J 4 bases, with 11 bases left between them.

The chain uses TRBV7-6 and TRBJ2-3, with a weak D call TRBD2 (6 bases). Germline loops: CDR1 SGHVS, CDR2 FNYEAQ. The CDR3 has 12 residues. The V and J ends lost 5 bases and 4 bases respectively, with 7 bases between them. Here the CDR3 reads CASSPGADTQYF. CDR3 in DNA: TGTGCCAGCAGCCCGGGGGCAGATACGCAGTATTTT.

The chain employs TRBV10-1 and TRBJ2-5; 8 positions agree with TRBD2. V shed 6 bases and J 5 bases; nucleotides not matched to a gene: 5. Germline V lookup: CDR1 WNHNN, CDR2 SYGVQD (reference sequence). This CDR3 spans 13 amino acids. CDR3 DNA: TGCGCCAGCAGGGAGCGGGGGAGGGAGACCCAGTACTTC. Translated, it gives CASRERGRETQYF.

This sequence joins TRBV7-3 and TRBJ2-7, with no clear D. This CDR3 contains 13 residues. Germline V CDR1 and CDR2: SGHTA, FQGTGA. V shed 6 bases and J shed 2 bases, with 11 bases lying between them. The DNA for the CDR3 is TGTGCCAGCAGGACGGAAGGTCCCTACGAGCAGTACTTC. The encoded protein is CASRTEGPYEQYF.

The CDR3 loop reads CASSFDRGETEAFF. In DNA, the CDR3 is TGTGCCAGCAGCTTTGACAGGGGCGAGACTGAAGCTTTCTTT. The chain has TRBV7-2 and TRBJ1-1; 8 positions match TRBD1. This CDR3 region has 14 residues. With V trimmed by 3 bases and J by 5 bases, 5 bases remained unmatched. The germline CDR1 and CDR2 sequences are SGHTA and FQGNSA.

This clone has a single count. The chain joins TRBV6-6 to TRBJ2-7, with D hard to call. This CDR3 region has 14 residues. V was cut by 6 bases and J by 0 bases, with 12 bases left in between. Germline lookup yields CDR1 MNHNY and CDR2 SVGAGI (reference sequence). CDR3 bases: TGTGCCAGCAGCCCCCGTCTAAGCTCCTACGAGCAGTACTTC. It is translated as CASSPRLSSYEQYF.

CDR3 in DNA: TGCAGCGTTGCGGAACAGGCCGTTCGTGGCACAGATACGCAGTATTTT. Residues: CSVAEQAVRGTDTQYF. This sequence joins TRBV29-1 and TRBJ2-3, with D maybe TRBD1 (5 bases). Germline lookup yields CDR1 SQVTM and CDR2 ANQGSEA. Trimming stripped 4 bases from V and 1 base from J, with 18 bases between. The CDR3 covers 16 residues.

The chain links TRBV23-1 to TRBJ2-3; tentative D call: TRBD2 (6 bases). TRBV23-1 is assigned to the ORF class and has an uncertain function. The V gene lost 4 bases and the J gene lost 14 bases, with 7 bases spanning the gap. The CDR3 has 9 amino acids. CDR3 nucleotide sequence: TGCGCCAGCAGTCGGGGACTGTATTTT. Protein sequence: CASSRGLYF.

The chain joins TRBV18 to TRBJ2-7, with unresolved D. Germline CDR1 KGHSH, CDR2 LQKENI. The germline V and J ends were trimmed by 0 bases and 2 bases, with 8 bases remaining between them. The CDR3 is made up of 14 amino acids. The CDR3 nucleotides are TGTGCCAGCTCACCACCAGTTCCCCCCTACGAGCAGTACTTC. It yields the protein CASSPPVPPYEQYF.

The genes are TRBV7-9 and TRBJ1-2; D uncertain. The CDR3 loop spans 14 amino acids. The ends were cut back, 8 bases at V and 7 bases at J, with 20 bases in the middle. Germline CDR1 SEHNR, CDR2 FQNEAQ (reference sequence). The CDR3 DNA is TGTGCCAGCGGCGATCTCGGGGAGCTTTTTGGCTACACCTTC. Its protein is CASGDLGELFGYTF.

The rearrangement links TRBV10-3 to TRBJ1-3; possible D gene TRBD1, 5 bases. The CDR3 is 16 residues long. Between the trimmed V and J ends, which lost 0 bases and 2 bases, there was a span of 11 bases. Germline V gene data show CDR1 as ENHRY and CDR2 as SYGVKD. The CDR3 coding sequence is TGTGCCATCAGTGAGTCCACTACAGGCGCTGGAAACACCATATATTTT. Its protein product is CAISESTTGAGNTIYF.

CDR3 sequence (DNA): TGTGCCAGCAGCTTAGTAACGGGGGGCCAAGAGACCCAGTACTTC. Translating it yields CASSLVTGGQETQYF. The V and J genes are TRBV7-2 and TRBJ2-5; 7 bases map to TRBD2. V lost 1 base and J lost 1; bases outside the gene matches: 3. Germline lookup yields CDR1 SGHTA and CDR2 FQGNSA. The CDR3 has 15 residues.

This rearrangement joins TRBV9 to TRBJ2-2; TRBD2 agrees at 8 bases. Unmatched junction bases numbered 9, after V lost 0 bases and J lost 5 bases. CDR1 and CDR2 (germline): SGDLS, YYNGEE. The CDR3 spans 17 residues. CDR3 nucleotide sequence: TGTGCCAGCAGCGTAGGTCCAGCGGGGGCTTTGACCGGGGAGCTGTTTTTT. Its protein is CASSVGPAGALTGELFF.

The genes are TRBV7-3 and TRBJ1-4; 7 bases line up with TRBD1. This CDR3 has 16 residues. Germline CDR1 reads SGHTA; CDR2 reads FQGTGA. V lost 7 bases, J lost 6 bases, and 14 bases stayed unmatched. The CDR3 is CASNHQWGQSDEKLFF. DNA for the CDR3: TGTGCCAGCAATCACCAGTGGGGACAGTCGGATGAAAAACTGTTTTTT. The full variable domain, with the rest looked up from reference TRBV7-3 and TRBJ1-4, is GAGVSQTPSNKVTEKGKYVELRCDPISGHTALYWYRQSLGQGPEFLIYFQGTGAADDSGLPNDRFFAVRPEGSVSTLKIQRTERGDSAVYLCASNHQWGQSDEKLFFGSGTQLSVL.

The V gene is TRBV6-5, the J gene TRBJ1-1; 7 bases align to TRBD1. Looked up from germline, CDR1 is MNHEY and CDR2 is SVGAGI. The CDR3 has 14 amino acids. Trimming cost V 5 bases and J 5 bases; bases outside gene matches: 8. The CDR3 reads CASSLTGVGTEAFF. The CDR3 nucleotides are TGTGCCAGCAGTCTTACAGGGGTGGGTACTGAAGCTTTCTTT.

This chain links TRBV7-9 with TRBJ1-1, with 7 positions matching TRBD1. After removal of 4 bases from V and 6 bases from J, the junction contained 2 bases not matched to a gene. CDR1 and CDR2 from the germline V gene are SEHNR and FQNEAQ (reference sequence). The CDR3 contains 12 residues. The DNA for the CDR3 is TGTGCCAGCAGCTCGACAGGGCCTGAAGCTTTCTTT. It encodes CASSSTGPEAFF.

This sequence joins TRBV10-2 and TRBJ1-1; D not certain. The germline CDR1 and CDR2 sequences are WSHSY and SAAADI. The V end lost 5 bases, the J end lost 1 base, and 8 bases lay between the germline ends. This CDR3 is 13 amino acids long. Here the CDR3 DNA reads TGCGCCAGCAGTTCACGGACGAACACTGAAGCTTTCTTT. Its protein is CASSSRTNTEAFF.

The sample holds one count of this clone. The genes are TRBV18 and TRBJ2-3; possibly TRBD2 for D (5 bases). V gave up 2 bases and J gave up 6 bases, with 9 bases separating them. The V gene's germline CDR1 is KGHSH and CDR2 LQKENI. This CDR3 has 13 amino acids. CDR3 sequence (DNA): TGTGCCAGCTCACCAAATCCGGGGGATACGCAGTATTTT. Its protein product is CASSPNPGDTQYF.

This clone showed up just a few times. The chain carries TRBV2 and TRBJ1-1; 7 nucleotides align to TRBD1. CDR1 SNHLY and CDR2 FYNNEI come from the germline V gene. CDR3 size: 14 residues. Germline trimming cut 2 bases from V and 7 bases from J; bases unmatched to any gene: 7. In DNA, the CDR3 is TGTGCCAGCAGTGAAAAAGGGACAGCCGGTGAAGCTTTCTTT. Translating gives CASSEKGTAGEAFF.

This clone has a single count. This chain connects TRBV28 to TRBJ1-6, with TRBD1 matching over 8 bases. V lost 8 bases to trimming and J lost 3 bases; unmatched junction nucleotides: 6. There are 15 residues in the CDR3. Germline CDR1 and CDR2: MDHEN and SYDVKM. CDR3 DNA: TGTGCCAGCGGCCCGGGACAGGACTATAATTCACCCCTCCACTTT. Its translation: CASGPGQDYNSPLHF.

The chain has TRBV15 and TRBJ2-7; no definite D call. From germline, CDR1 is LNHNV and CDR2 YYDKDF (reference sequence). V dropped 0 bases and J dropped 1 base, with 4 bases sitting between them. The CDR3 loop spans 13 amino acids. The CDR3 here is CATSRERSYEQYF. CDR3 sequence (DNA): TGTGCCACCAGCAGAGAACGGTCCTACGAGCAGTACTTC.

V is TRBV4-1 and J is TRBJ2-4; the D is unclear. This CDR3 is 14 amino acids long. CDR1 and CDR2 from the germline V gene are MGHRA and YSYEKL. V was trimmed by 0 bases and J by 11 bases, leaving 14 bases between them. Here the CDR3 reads CASSQDRLVIFQYF. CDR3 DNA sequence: TGCGCCAGCAGCCAAGATCGCCTAGTTATCTTTCAGTACTTC.

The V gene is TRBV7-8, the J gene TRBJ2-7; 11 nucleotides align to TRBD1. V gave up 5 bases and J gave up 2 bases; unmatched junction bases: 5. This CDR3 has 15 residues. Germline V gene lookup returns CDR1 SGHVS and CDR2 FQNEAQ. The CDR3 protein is CASSRMGQGAYEQYF. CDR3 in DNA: TGTGCCAGCAGCCGCATGGGACAGGGGGCCTACGAGCAGTACTTC.

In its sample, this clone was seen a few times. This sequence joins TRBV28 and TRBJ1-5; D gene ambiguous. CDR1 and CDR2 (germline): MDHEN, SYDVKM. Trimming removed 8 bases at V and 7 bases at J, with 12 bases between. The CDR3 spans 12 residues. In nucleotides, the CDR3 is TGTGCCAGCGGCTTAAATGGCCAGCCCCAGCATTTT. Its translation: CASGLNGQPQHF.

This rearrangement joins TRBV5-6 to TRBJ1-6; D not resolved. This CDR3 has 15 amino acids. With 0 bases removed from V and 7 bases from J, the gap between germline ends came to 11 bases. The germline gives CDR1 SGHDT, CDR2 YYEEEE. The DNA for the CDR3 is TGTGCCAGCAGCTTGGGCACAGCCCAAAATTCACCCCTCCACTTT. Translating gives CASSLGTAQNSPLHF.

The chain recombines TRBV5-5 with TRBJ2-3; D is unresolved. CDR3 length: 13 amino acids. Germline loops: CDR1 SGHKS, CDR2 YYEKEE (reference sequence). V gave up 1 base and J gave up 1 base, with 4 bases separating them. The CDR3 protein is CASSLQGTDTQYF. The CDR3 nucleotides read TGTGCCAGCAGCTTGCAGGGCACAGATACGCAGTATTTT. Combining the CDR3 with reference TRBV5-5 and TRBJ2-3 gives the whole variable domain DAGVTQSPTHLIKTRGQQVTLRCSPISGHKSVSWYQQVLGQGPQFIFQYYEKEERGRGNFPDRFSARQFPNYSSELNVNALLLGDSALYLCASSLQGTDTQYFGPGTRLTVL.

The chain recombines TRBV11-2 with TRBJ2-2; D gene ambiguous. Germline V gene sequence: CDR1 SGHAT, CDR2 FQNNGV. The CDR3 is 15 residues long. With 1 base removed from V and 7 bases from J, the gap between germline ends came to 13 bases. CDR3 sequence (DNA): TGTGCCAGCAGCTTAGTAAAGACCCGCAGCGGGGAGCTGTTTTTT. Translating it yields CASSLVKTRSGELFF. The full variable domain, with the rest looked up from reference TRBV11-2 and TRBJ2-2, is EAGVAQSPRYKIIEKRQSVAFWCNPISGHATLYWYQQILGQGPKLLIQFQNNGVVDDSQLPKDRFSAERLKGVDSTLKIQPAKLEDSAVYLCASSLVKTRSGELFFGEGSRLTVL.

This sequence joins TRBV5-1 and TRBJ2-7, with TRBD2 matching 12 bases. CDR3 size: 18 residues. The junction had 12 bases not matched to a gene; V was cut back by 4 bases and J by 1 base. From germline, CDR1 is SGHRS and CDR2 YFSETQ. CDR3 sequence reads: CASSADDSGTSGSYEQYF. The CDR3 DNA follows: TGCGCCAGCAGCGCTGATGACTCCGGGACTAGCGGGTCCTACGAGCAGTACTTC. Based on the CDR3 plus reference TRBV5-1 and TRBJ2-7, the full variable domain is KAGVTQTPRYLIKTRGQQVTLSCSPISGHRSVSWYQQTPGQGLQFLFEYFSETQRNKGNFPGRFSGRQFSNSRSEMNVSTLELGDSALYLCASSADDSGTSGSYEQYFGPGTRLTVT.

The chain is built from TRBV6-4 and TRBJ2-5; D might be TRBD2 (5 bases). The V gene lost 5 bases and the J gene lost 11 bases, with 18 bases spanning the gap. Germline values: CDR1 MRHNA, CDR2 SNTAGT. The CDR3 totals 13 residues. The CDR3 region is CASSLYPHGEQYF. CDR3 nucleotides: TGTGCCAGCAGTTTGTATCCCCACGGGGAGCAGTACTTC.

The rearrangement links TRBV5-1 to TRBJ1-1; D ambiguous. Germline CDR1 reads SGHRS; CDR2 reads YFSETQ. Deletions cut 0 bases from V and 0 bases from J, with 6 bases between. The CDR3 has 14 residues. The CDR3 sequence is CASSLGTLNTEAFF. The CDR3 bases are TGCGCCAGCAGCTTGGGGACCCTGAACACTGAAGCTTTCTTT.

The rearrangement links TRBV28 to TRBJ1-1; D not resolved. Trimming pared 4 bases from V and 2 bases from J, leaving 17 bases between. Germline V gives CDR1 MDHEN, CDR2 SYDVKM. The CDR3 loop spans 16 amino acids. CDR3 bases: TGTGCCAGCAGTTCGGTGGCGGGGATAGCAAACACTGAAGCTTTCTTT. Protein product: CASSSVAGIANTEAFF. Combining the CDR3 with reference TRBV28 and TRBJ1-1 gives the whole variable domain DVKVTQSSRYLVKRTGEKVFLECVQDMDHENMFWYRQDPGLGLRLIYFSYDVKMKEKGDIPEGYSVSREKKERFSLILESASTNQTSMYLCASSSVAGIANTEAFFGQGTRLTVV.

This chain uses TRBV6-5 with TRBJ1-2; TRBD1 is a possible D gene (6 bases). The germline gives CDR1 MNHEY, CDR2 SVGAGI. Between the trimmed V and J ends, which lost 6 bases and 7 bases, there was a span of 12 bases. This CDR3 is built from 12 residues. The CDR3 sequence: CASSRGTSGYTF. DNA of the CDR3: TGTGCCAGCAGCCGCGGGACATCTGGCTACACCTTC.